Below, 30 T cell receptor beta chains from the same sample are listed, as sequenced in a study of T-cell memory formation after mild COVID-19. In TCRdb, the 5' RACE reads were re-called with MiXCR into one record per CDR3 protein. This table has roughly 580,000 distinct CDR3 sequences, roughly 18% appearing once. The sample consisted of PBMCs or a T cell subset sorted from them (not recorded which). These receptors were taken from an adult woman who had mild COVID-19 (a few samples of this study predate the infection). Cell type and time point are not known.

In this sample, this clonotype turned up a few times. The rearrangement joins TRBV15 to TRBJ2-5; D remains unclear. The ends were cut back, 1 base at V and 4 bases at J, with 22 bases in the middle. This CDR3 comprises 18 residues. Germline CDR1 and CDR2: LNHNV and YYDKDF (reference sequence). The CDR3 sequence is CATSRVFGSMWTAETQYF. Here the CDR3 DNA reads TGTGCCACCAGCAGAGTTTTTGGCTCCATGTGGACGGCAGAGACCCAGTACTTC.

This clonotype was detected only a few times. The rearrangement uses TRBV10-3 and TRBJ1-1; no clear D gene. V shed 2 bases and J shed 3 bases, with 4 bases lying between them. In germline, CDR1 is ENHRY, CDR2 SYGVKD. The CDR3 totals 12 residues. CDR3 sequence: CAISEPHTEAFF. The CDR3, as DNA: TGTGCCATCAGTGAGCCCCACACTGAAGCTTTCTTT.

The rearrangement uses TRBV5-4 and TRBJ2-2, with TRBD1 matching 9 bases. V dropped 5 bases and J dropped 1; count of bases not matched to a gene: 3. Per germline, CDR1 SGHNT and CDR2 YYREEE (reference sequence). There are 15 residues in the CDR3. CDR3: CASRRQGGNTGELFF. CDR3 bases: TGTGCCAGCAGGAGACAGGGGGGGAACACCGGGGAGCTGTTTTTT.

V gene TRBV14 combines with J gene TRBJ2-5, with no clear D. The germline V gene has CDR1 SGHDN and CDR2 FVKESK. Trimming shortened V by 4 bases and J by 3 bases, and 12 bases separated the two germline ends. This CDR3 contains 14 residues. The CDR3 sequence: CASSPLWLEETQYF. CDR3 in DNA: TGTGCCAGCAGCCCTCTGTGGCTCGAAGAGACCCAGTACTTC.

The chain is built from TRBV15 and TRBJ2-7; 7 nucleotides align to TRBD1. The CDR3 is 14 amino acids. Germline V gene lookup returns CDR1 LNHNV and CDR2 YYDKDF (reference sequence). Trimming took 0 bases from V and 6 from J; bases not matched to a gene: 5. CDR3 sequence (DNA): TGTGCCACCAGCAGAGATAGGGGGCTGGGCGAGCAGTACTTC. Translation gives CATSRDRGLGEQYF.

The chain couples TRBV5-1 to TRBJ2-3, with D possibly being TRBD1 (6 bases). The V end lost 2 bases, the J end lost 4 bases, and 11 bases lay between the germline ends. The CDR3 runs 14 residues. The V gene's germline CDR1 is SGHRS and CDR2 YFSETQ. This chain's CDR3 is CASSFWGRSDTQYF. In DNA, the CDR3 is TGCGCCAGCAGCTTCTGGGGGCGTTCAGATACGCAGTATTTT.

This clonotype was observed a few times. The chain is built from TRBV20-1 and TRBJ1-1; no clear D gene. CDR3 length: 12 residues. In germline, CDR1 is DFQATT, CDR2 SNEGSKA (reference sequence). V was shortened by 1 base and J by 5 bases, with 8 bases between the two germline ends. The CDR3 DNA reads TGCAGTGCTAGAGCAGCTCGGACTGAAGCTTTCTTT. This sequence encodes CSARAARTEAFF.

The chain joins TRBV27 to TRBJ2-7; 7 positions agree with TRBD1. The CDR3 length is 15 residues. The germline CDR1 and CDR2 sequences are MNHEY and SMNVEV (reference sequence). V shed 5 bases and J 3 bases; nucleotides not matched to a gene: 10. CDR3 region: CASSSGTAPFYEQYF. The DNA of the CDR3 is TGTGCCAGCAGTAGTGGGACAGCCCCCTTCTACGAGCAGTACTTC.

This clonotype was observed a handful of times. The chain carries TRBV9 and TRBJ2-3; D is possibly TRBD2 (5 bases). Germline V gene data show CDR1 as SGDLS and CDR2 as YYNGEE. Trimming removed 5 bases at V and 4 bases at J, with 20 bases between. The CDR3 runs to 16 residues. CDR3 protein: CASSRHATLSADTQYF. DNA for the CDR3: TGTGCCAGCAGTCGGCATGCGACCCTTAGCGCAGATACGCAGTATTTT.

The chain couples TRBV7-9 to TRBJ2-1; D call uncertain. Germline-derived CDR1 and CDR2 are SEHNR and FQNEAQ (reference sequence). The V end lost 3 bases, the J end lost 7 bases, and 13 bases lay between the germline ends. The CDR3 is 14 residues long. The CDR3 region has the DNA TGTGCCAGCAGCTTGAGGTTTGAAGCAAATGAGCAGTTCTTC. Encoded protein: CASSLRFEANEQFF.

The chain has TRBV6-5 and TRBJ1-1; 7 nucleotides align to TRBD1. Germline V gene sequence: CDR1 MNHEY, CDR2 SVGAGI. This CDR3 is 14 amino acids long. Trimming removed 6 bases from V and 4 bases from J; junction bases left unmatched: 8. The CDR3 DNA reads as TGTGCCAGCAGAACACAGGGGCCTGGCACTGAAGCTTTCTTT. Translating gives CASRTQGPGTEAFF.

The chain couples TRBV3-1 to TRBJ2-7; TRBD2 aligns across 13 bases. The CDR3 is made up of 15 amino acids. Trimming cost V 4 bases and J 4 bases; bases outside gene matches: 4. The germline V gene has CDR1 LGHDT and CDR2 YNNKEL (reference sequence). In DNA, the CDR3 is TGTGCCAGCAGCCCACTAGCGGGGGGGCGTTACGAGCAGTACTTC. It encodes CASSPLAGGRYEQYF.

The table lists this clonotype with a few counts. This chain connects TRBV20-1 to TRBJ2-5, with TRBD2 identical over 11 bases. V dropped 1 base and J dropped 5; count of bases not matched to a gene: 9. Germline CDR1 and CDR2: DFQATT and SNEGSKA (reference sequence). The CDR3 sequence is 16 residues long. As DNA, the CDR3 is TGCAGTGCTAGAGGTACTAGCGGGAGTGACATCGAGACCCAGTACTTC. Translation: CSARGTSGSDIETQYF.

There are many counts of this clonotype. The J gene is TRBJ2-7, the V gene TRBV7-2, with D perhaps TRBD1 (7 bases). Between the trimmed V and J ends, which lost 5 bases and 3 bases, there was a span of 17 bases. This CDR3 is 15 amino acids long. CDR1 is SGHTA, CDR2 FQGNSA, per germline. The CDR3 nucleotides are TGTGCCAGCAGCCGCCAGACAGGGACTGGCTACGAGCAGTACTTC. It codes for CASSRQTGTGYEQYF.

The rearrangement uses TRBV5-5 and TRBJ2-7; 9 nucleotides align to TRBD1. Germline V gives CDR1 SGHKS, CDR2 YYEKEE (reference sequence). This CDR3 comprises 14 residues. Trimming took 3 bases from V and 2 from J; bases not matched to a gene: 3. CDR3 coding DNA: TGTGCCAGCAGCTCCTGGGACAGGGCCTACGAGCAGTACTTC. Amino acid sequence: CASSSWDRAYEQYF.

This sequence joins TRBV21-1 and TRBJ2-1; TRBD2 was called by the table and not checked on the DNA. TRBV21-1 is a pseudogene. This CDR3 has 14 residues. The CDR3 nucleotides read TGTGCCAGCGGGCTAGCGGGACGCAGCTGTGAGCAGTTCTTC. Amino acids: CASGLAGRSCEQFF.

The V and J genes are TRBV4-3 and TRBJ1-2; no clear D. V was trimmed by 0 bases and J by 4 bases, leaving 12 bases between them. The germline CDR1 and CDR2 sequences are LGHNA and YSLEER. The CDR3 runs 15 residues. The CDR3 DNA follows: TGCGCCAGCAGCCAAGAGCGGGGAACCCCCTATGGCTACACCTTC. Translating gives CASSQERGTPYGYTF.

The chain recombines TRBV18 with TRBJ2-7, with 9 bases identical to TRBD1. Germline V gene lookup returns CDR1 KGHSH and CDR2 LQKENI. Germline trimming cut 3 bases from V and 5 bases from J; bases unmatched to any gene: 8. The CDR3 runs 15 residues. Here the CDR3 DNA reads TGTGCCAGCTCACCTCCTGGACAGGGGCTAGACGAGCAGTACTTC. Translated, it gives CASSPPGQGLDEQYF.

This sequence joins TRBV7-2 and TRBJ2-3, with D possibly being TRBD1 (5 bases). The V gene lost 7 bases and the J gene lost 0 bases, with 14 bases spanning the gap. This CDR3 spans 15 amino acids. Germline lookup yields CDR1 SGHTA and CDR2 FQGNSA. The CDR3 sequence: CASTRRQLSTDTQYF. In nucleotides, the CDR3 is TGTGCCAGCACCCGAAGACAGCTTAGCACAGATACGCAGTATTTT.

This clonotype has a count of ten or more. The V gene is TRBV5-1, the J gene TRBJ1-2; D not resolved. Germline lookup yields CDR1 SGHRS and CDR2 YFSETQ. The CDR3 length is 18 residues. Trimming shortened V by 0 bases and J by 3 bases, and 21 bases separated the two germline ends. CDR3 loop: CASSLGPAGFAQHYGYTF. The DNA of the CDR3 is TGCGCCAGCAGCTTGGGGCCGGCCGGGTTTGCCCAGCACTATGGCTACACCTTC.

The V call is TRBV6-2 or TRBV6-3, the J call TRBJ2-2, with D unresolved. The CDR3 length is 11 residues. The germline V gene encodes CDR1 MNHEY and CDR2 SVGEGT. Trimming took off 6 bases at V and 11 bases at J, with 10 bases between the two ends. This chain's CDR3 is CASSRAFELFF. The CDR3 nucleotides read TGTGCCAGCAGCCGAGCATTTGAGCTGTTTTTT.

The rearrangement uses TRBV30 and TRBJ2-7; TRBD1 is a possible D gene (6 bases). Trimming left V 4 bases short and J 1 base short, with 8 bases between. Germline loops: CDR1 GTSNPN, CDR2 SVGIG (reference sequence). This CDR3 comprises 12 residues. For the CDR3, the DNA is TGTGCCTGGACAGGGGAGTCCTACGAGCAGTACTTC. Translating it yields CAWTGESYEQYF.

This clonotype appeared a few times. CDR3 in amino acids: CSARGRDSYNEQFF. CDR3 DNA sequence: TGCAGTGCTAGAGGCCGGGACTCCTACAATGAGCAGTTCTTC. The V and J genes are TRBV20-1 and TRBJ2-1; weak D call: TRBD2 (5 bases). The germline CDR1 and CDR2 sequences are DFQATT and SNEGSKA (reference sequence). The CDR3 sequence is 14 residues long. V lost 1 base to trimming and J lost 0 bases, with 7 bases between them.

The gene calls are TRBV12-3 or TRBV12-4 and TRBJ1-6, with TRBD1 matching over 7 bases. With V trimmed by 7 bases and J by 7 bases, 10 bases remained unmatched. The CDR3 is 15 amino acids. The CDR3 region has the DNA TGTGCCAGCACCTCACAGGGGATTGGGAATTCACCCCTCCACTTT. It is translated as CASTSQGIGNSPLHF.

In this sample, this clonotype turned up a few times. The rearrangement links TRBV7-8 to TRBJ1-2; D is possibly TRBD1 (5 bases). The CDR3 totals 15 residues. Looked up from germline, CDR1 is SGHVS and CDR2 is FQNEAQ. V was shortened by 5 bases and J by 4 bases, with 17 bases between the two germline ends. DNA of the CDR3: TGTGCCAGCAGCCCGACTGACAGCCTCATCTATGGCTACACCTTC. Its protein product is CASSPTDSLIYGYTF.

The V call is TRBV7-2, the J call TRBJ1-4; possible D gene TRBD1, 6 bases. This CDR3 spans 14 amino acids. Germline CDR1 SGHTA, CDR2 FQGNSA. Trimming took off 5 bases at V and 3 bases at J, with 10 bases between the two ends. DNA for the CDR3: TGTGCCAGCAGCCGACAGGTCCCTAATGAAAAACTGTTTTTT. Translation: CASSRQVPNEKLFF.

J is TRBJ1-3 and V is TRBV6-5; D gene ambiguous. V gave up 0 bases and J gave up 0 bases, with 6 bases separating them. Germline lookup yields CDR1 MNHEY and CDR2 SVGAGI. This CDR3 contains 15 residues. The CDR3 DNA sequence: TGTGCCAGCAGTTACTCGGAGGGCTCTGGAAACACCATATATTTT. Protein: CASSYSEGSGNTIYF.

This clonotype was observed a few times. This chain links TRBV5-4 with TRBJ1-4; possible D gene TRBD1, 5 bases. The germline V gene has CDR1 SGHNT and CDR2 YYREEE (reference sequence). Between the trimmed V and J ends, which lost 2 bases and 5 bases, there was a span of 16 bases. There are 16 residues in the CDR3. CDR3 region: CASSFGGDRLNEKLFF. CDR3 sequence (DNA): TGTGCCAGCAGCTTCGGAGGCGACAGACTAAATGAAAAACTGTTTTTT.

This clonotype came up a few times. V gene TRBV12-3 or TRBV12-4 combines with J gene TRBJ2-2; 7 nucleotides match TRBD1. With V trimmed by 5 bases and J by 6 bases, 12 bases remained unmatched. The CDR3 is made up of 16 amino acids. The CDR3 coding sequence is TGTGCCAGCAGTCTTGACAGGGCTCTTGGGGCCGGGGAGCTGTTTTTT. Translation gives CASSLDRALGAGELFF.

This rearrangement joins TRBV7-2 to TRBJ2-1; TRBD1 agrees at 8 bases. The CDR3 extends over 14 amino acids. V shed 6 bases and J 5 bases; nucleotides not matched to a gene: 6. Germline loops: CDR1 SGHTA, CDR2 FQGNSA. This CDR3 is CASRRQGNNNEQFF. CDR3 coding DNA: TGTGCCAGCAGAAGACAGGGGAATAACAATGAGCAGTTCTTC.